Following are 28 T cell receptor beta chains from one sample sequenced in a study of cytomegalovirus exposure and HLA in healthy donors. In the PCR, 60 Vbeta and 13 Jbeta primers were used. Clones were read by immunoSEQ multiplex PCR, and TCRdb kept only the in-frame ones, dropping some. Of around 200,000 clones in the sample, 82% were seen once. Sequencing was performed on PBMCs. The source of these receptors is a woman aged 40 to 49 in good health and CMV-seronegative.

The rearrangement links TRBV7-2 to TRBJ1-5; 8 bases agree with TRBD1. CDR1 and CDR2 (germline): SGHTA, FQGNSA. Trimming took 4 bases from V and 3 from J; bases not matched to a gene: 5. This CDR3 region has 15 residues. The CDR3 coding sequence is TGTGCCAGCAGCTCGCACAGGGGGAACAATCAGCCCCAGCATTTT. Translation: CASSSHRGNNQPQHF.

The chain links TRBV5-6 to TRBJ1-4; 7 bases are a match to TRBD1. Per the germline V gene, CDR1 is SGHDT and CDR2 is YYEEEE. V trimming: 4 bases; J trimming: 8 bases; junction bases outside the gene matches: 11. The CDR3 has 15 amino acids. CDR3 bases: TGTGCCAGCAGCGAGGCTGGACAGGCTGCAGAAAAACTGTTTTTT. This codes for CASSEAGQAAEKLFF.

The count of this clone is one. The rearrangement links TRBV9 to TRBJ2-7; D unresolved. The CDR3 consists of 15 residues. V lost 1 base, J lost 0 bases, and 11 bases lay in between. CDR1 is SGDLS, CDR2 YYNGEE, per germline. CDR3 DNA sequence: TGTGCCAGCAGCGTATCCCCCGGTCTCTCCTACGAGCAGTACTTC. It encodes CASSVSPGLSYEQYF.

The CDR3 DNA reads TGTGCCAGCAGCCGCGGTAAGCGCTCGTCGGAGACCCAGTACTTC. It yields the protein CASSRGKRSSETQYF. The V call is TRBV4-2, the J call TRBJ2-5; no reliable D call. Per the germline V gene, CDR1 is LGHNA and CDR2 is YNFKEQ. The CDR3 is made up of 15 amino acids. V shed 4 bases and J shed 5 bases, with 17 bases lying between them.

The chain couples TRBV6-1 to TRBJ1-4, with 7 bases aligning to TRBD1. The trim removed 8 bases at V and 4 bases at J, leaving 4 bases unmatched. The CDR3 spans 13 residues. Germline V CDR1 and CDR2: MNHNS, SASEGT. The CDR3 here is CASGGQLNEKLFF. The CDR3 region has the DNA TGTGCCAGCGGGGGACAGCTTAATGAAAAACTGTTTTTT.

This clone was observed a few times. In DNA, the CDR3 is TGCGCCAGCAGCCCTCTAGCGGGAGGAGTCCATGAGCAGTTCTTC. Its translation: CASSPLAGGVHEQFF. The chain has TRBV4-1 and TRBJ2-1, with 11 bases matching TRBD2. Unmatched junction bases numbered 7, after V lost 4 bases and J lost 8 bases. Germline loops: CDR1 MGHRA, CDR2 YSYEKL. The CDR3 totals 15 residues.

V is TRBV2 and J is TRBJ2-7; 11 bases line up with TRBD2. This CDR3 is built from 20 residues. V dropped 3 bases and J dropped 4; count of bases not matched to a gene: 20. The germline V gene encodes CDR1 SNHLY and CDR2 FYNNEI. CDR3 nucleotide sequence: TGTGCCAGCAGTGATCTCCCACCGGGACTAGCGGTCCGGTTATCGTACGAGCAGTACTTC. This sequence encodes CASSDLPPGLAVRLSYEQYF.

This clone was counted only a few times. CDR3 in amino acids: CASSEHSSYEQYF. The CDR3, as DNA: TGTGCCAGCAGTGAACACAGCTCCTACGAGCAGTACTTC. The chain joins TRBV6-1 to TRBJ2-7, with no clear D. V shed 2 bases and J shed 0 bases, with 5 bases lying between them. Looked up from germline, CDR1 is MNHNS and CDR2 is SASEGT. This CDR3 is built from 13 residues.

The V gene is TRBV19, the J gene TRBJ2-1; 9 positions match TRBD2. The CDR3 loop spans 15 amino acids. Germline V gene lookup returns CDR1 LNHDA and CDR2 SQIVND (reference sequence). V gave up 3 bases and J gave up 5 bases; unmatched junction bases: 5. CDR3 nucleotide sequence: TGTGCCAGTAGTATGGCCGGCGGGAGGGACAATGAGCAGTTCTTC. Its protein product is CASSMAGGRDNEQFF.

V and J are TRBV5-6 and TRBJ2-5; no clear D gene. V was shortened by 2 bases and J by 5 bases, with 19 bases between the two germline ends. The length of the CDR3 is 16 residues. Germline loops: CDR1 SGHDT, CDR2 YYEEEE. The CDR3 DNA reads TGTGCCAGCAGCTTCAAACTTAGCCCCGAACTTGAGACCCAGTACTTC. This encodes CASSFKLSPELETQYF.

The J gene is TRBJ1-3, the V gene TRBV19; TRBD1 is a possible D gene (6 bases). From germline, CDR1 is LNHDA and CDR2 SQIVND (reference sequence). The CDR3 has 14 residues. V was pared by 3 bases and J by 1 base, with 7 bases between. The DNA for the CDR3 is TGTGCCAGTAGTATCGGACAGTCTGGAAACACCATATATTTT. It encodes CASSIGQSGNTIYF.

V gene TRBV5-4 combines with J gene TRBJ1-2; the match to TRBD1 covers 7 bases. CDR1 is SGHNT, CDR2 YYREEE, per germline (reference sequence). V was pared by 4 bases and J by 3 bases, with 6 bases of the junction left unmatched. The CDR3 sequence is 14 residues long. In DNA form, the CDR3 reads TGTGCCAGCAGCGAGGGGGCAATGGACTATGGCTACACCTTC. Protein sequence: CASSEGAMDYGYTF.

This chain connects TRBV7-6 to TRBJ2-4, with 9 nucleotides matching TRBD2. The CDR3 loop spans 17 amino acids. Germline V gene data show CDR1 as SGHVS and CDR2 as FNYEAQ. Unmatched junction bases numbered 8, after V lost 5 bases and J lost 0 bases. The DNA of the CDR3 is TGTGCCAGCAGCCCCCGATTAGCGGGGGTAGCCAAAAACATTCAGTACTTC. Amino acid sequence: CASSPRLAGVAKNIQYF.

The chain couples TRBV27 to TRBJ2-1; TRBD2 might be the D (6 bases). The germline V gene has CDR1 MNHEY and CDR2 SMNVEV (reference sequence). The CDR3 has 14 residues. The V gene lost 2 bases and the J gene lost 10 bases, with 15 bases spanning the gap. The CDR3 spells CASSLNLLAREQFF. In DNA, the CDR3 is TGTGCCAGCAGTTTAAACCTCCTAGCGAGAGAGCAGTTCTTC.

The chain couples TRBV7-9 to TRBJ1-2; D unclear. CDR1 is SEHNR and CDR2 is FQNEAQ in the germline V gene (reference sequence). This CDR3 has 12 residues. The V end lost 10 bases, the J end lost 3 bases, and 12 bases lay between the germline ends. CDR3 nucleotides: TGTGCCACCCGGTCGGGGTACTATGGCTACACCTTC. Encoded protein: CATRSGYYGYTF.

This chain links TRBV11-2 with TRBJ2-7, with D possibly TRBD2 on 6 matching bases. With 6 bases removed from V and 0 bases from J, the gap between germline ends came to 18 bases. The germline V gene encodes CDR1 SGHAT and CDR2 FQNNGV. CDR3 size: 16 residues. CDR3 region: CASRPSLSGRSYEQYF. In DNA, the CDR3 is TGTGCCAGCAGACCCTCCCTAAGCGGGCGCTCCTACGAGCAGTACTTC.

CDR3 in DNA: TGTGCCAGCACCAGACGCGGGACTAGCAGTATCAATGAGCAGTTCTTC. Translated: CASTRRGTSSINEQFF. This chain joins TRBV7-9 and TRBJ2-1; 9 nucleotides agree with TRBD2. This CDR3 is 16 amino acids long. The V segment lost 7 bases and the J segment 6 bases; nucleotides outside the gene matches: 13. CDR1 is SEHNR, CDR2 FQNEAQ, per germline (reference sequence).

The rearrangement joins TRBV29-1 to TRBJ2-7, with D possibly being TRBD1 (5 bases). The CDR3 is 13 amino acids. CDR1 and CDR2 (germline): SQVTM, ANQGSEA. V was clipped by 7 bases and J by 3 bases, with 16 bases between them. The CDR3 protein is CSATGHVSYEQYF. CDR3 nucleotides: TGCAGCGCCACAGGACACGTGAGCTACGAGCAGTACTTC.

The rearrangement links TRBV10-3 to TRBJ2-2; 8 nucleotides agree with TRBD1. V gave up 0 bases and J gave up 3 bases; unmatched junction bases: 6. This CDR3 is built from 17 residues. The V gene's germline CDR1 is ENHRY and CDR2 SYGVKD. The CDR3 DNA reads TGTGCCATCAGTGAGTCCGCAGGGGGCTTGGACACCGGGGAGCTGTTTTTT. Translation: CAISESAGGLDTGELFF.

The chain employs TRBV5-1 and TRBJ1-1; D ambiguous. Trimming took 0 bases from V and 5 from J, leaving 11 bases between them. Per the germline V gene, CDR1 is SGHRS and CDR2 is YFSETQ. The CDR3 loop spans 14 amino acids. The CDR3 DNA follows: TGCGCCAGCAGCTTGGCCCATAGAGATACTGAAGCTTTCTTT. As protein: CASSLAHRDTEAFF.

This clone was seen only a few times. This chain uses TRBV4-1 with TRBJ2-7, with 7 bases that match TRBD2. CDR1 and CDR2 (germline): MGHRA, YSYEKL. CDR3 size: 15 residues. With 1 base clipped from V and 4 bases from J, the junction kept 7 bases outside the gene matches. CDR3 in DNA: TGCGCCAGCAGCCAAGGGGCGGGAGTGGGTTACGAGCAGTACTTC. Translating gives CASSQGAGVGYEQYF.

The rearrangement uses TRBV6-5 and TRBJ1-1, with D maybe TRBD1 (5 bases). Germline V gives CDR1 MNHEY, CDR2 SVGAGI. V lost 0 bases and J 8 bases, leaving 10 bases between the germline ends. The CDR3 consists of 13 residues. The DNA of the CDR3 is TGTGCCAGCAGTTACTCGGGGGGGTTAGAAGCTTTCTTT. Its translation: CASSYSGGLEAFF.

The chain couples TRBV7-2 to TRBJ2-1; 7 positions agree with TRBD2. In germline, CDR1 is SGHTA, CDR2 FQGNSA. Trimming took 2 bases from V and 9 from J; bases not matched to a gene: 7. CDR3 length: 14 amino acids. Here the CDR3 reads CASSLLGGSAEQFF. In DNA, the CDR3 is TGTGCCAGCAGCTTACTGGGCGGGAGCGCTGAGCAGTTCTTC.

The CDR3 protein is CASSPSGQTGELFF. Here the CDR3 DNA reads TGTGCCAGTAGCCCCTCGGGACAGACCGGGGAGCTGTTTTTT. V and J are TRBV19 and TRBJ2-2; 7 bases line up with TRBD1. After removal of 6 bases from V and 5 bases from J, the junction contained 6 bases not matched to a gene. In germline, CDR1 is LNHDA, CDR2 SQIVND (reference sequence). This CDR3 comprises 14 residues.

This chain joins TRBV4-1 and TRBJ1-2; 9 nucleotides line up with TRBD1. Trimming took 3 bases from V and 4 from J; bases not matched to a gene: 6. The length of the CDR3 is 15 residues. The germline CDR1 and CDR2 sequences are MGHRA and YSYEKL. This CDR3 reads CASSHPDRGSYGYTF. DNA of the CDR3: TGCGCCAGCAGCCATCCCGACAGGGGGTCCTATGGCTACACCTTC.

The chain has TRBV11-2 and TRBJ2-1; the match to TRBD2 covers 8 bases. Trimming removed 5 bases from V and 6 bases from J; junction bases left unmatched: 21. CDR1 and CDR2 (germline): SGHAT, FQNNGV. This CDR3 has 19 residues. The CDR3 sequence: CASSTQGLEEKFNINEQFF. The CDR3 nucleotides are TGTGCCAGCAGCACCCAGGGACTAGAGGAGAAATTTAATATCAATGAGCAGTTCTTC.

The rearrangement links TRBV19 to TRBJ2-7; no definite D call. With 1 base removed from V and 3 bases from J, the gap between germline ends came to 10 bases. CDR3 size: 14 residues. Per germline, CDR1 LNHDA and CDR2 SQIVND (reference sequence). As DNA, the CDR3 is TGTGCCAGTAGTATAGCCAACCCTAGCTACGAGCAGTACTTC. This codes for CASSIANPSYEQYF.

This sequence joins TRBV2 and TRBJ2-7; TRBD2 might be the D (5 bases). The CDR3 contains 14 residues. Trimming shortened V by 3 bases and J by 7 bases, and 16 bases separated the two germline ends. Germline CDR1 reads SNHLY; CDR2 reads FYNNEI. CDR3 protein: CASSDSRWPGEQYF. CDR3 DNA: TGTGCCAGCAGTGACAGCAGGTGGCCGGGGGAGCAGTACTTC.